This T cell receptor (beta chain) was obtained from a study of blood T cell repertoires in COVID-19. As originally analysed: From reference gene primer amplification, estimates of nucleated cell counts were derived. Produced via immunoSEQ multiplex PCR; TCRdb's table is partial and in-frame only. D and trimming come from the DNA, and the V and J calls and clone size come from that table. The sample lists fewer than 300,000 clones; 88% were seen once. This CDR3 region has 15 residues. Per germline, CDR1 LGHDT and CDR2 YNNKEL (reference sequence). V lost 4 bases and J 4 bases, leaving 14 bases between the germline ends. This clone was recorded only once.

The chain uses TRBV3-1 (or the pseudogene TRBV3-2) and TRBJ2-1; D possibly corresponds to TRBD1 (6 bases). This clonotype originated in a man in his sixties who had recovered from COVID-19. Sequenced material: peripheral blood. In DNA, the CDR3 is TGTGCCAGCAGCCTCGGACAGTCTGGGTACAATGAGCAGTTCTTC. Its translation: CASSLGQSGYNEQFF.